The present T cell receptor (beta chain) was sequenced within a study of cytomegalovirus exposure and HLA in healthy donors. Whole-study context: For the roughly 400 genotyped donors, roughly 80% fell within the Caucasian-associated ancestry cluster.

The PCR made use of 60 Vbeta and 13 Jbeta primers. Some clones are missing from TCRdb's copy, which holds only in-frame ones; the method was immunoSEQ multiplex PCR. Of about 190,000 clones detected, roughly 80% appear once; the ten largest clones hold 1.6%. As regards this clone: Its antigen is undetermined.

The V gene end was trimmed by 4 bases and the J gene end by 1 base; junction bases not matched to a gene: 3. This CDR3 region has 14 residues. Germline V gene data show CDR1 as SGHDT and CDR2 as YYEEEE. Broader study findings: For most TCR sequences rarity was the rule, although some public TCRs occurred in many donors.

The TCR was taken from a woman under 30 in good health and CMV-seronegative. The chain employs TRBV5-6 and TRBJ2-7, with 9 bases lining up with TRBD1. The sample taken for sequencing was PBMCs. In DNA form, the CDR3 reads TGTGCCAGCAGCGGGACAGGGAAGTCCTACGAGCAGTACTTC. Encoded protein: CASSGTGKSYEQYF.